The clone carrying this T cell receptor (beta chain) was recorded many times. The antigen remains undetermined. These data originate in a study of T cells after yellow fever vaccination. Template switching by 5'RACE produced TCR cDNA, adding a universal primer site and UMIs. TCRdb reprocessed the 5' RACE reads via MiXCR and lists one record per CDR3 protein. The data show some 120,000 distinct CDR3 sequences, with 6% to 8% seen just once and 2.5% held by the top ten. V was trimmed by 4 bases and J by 1 base, leaving 10 bases between them. The CDR3 is 14 amino acids. The germline V gene has CDR1 SQVTM and CDR2 ANQGSEA. Overall study results and limits: Once the booster was given, most primary-vaccination clones reappeared, at just over 95% for CD4 and roughly 90% for CD8. Weaker overall was a secondary response that nonetheless peaked faster, on day 5 versus 15. The presence of abundant clonotypes contaminating from the bulk population was possible in FACS-sorted repertoires.

The input for sequencing was CD4+ T cells sorted from PBMCs, taken roughly 10 days after the first yellow fever vaccination. This sequence originates from a man younger than 35 who received the YFV17D yellow fever vaccine. The chain uses TRBV29-1 and TRBJ2-2; a possible D gene is TRBD2 (6 bases). CDR3: CSVGHSGNTGELFF. The CDR3, as DNA: TGCAGCGTTGGGCATAGCGGGAACACCGGGGAGCTGTTTTTT.